The clone carrying this TCR beta chain was recorded only once. Antigen unknown. Trimming at V came to 2 bases and at J to 1 base, leaving 4 bases not matched to a gene. Germline values: CDR1 SNHLY, CDR2 FYNNEI. The CDR3 length is 17 residues. Naive CD8 cells were CD45RO-negative, positively selected for CCR7, excluding terminally differentiated effector memory CD45RA+ cells. The data were obtained in a study of shared clonotypes between healthy human individuals. Broader study findings: Clonotypes shared by all four donors outscored non-shared clonotypes in generation probability.

It was across several immunoSEQ plates that each subset's genomic DNA was evenly split. Assay used: immunoSEQ multiplex PCR; TCRdb lists only in-frame clones, some missing. The sample contains 800,000 or so clones, approximately 96% of which appear only once. The receptor was derived from a man aged 25 to 40 in good health. The sequenced sample was naive CD8+ T cells sorted from blood. The V gene is TRBV2, the J gene TRBJ2-2; TRBD2 aligns across 10 bases. DNA for the CDR3: TGTGCCAGCAGTGAACCCAGCGGGAGGGTGAACACCGGGGAGCTGTTTTTT. Its translation: CASSEPSGRVNTGELFF.